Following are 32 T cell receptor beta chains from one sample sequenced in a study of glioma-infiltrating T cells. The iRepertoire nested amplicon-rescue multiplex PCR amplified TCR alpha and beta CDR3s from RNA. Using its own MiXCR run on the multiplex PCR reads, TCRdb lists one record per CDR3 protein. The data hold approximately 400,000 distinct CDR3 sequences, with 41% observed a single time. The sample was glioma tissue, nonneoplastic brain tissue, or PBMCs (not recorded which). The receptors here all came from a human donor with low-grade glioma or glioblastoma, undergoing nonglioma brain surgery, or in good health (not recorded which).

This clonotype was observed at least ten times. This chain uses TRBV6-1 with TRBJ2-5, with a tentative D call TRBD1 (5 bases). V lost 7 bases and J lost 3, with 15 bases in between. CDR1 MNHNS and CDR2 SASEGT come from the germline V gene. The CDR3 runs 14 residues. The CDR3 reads CASIPKGREETQYF. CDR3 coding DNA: TGTGCCAGCATTCCCAAGGGCAGGGAAGAGACCCAGTACTTC.

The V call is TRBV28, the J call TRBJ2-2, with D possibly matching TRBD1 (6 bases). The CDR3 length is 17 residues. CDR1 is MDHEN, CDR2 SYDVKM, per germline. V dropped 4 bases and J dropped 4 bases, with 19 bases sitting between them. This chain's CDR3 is CASSYIRGQGSTGELFF. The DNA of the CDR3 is TGTGCCAGCAGTTATATCCGGGGACAAGGAAGCACCGGGGAGCTGTTTTTT.

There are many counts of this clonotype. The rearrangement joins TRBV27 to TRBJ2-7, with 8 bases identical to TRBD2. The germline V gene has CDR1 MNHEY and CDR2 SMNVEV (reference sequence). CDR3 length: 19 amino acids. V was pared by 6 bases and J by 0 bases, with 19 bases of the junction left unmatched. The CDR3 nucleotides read TGTGCCAGCAGGCCTAAGGCGCACTCTCTAGCGGGCCTCTCCTACGAGCAGTACTTC. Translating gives CASRPKAHSLAGLSYEQYF.

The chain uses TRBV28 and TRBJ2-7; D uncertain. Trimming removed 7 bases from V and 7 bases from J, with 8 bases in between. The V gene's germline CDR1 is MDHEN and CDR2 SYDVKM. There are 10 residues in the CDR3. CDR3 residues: CASNLREQYF. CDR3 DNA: TGTGCCAGCAATTTGAGGGAGCAGTACTTC.

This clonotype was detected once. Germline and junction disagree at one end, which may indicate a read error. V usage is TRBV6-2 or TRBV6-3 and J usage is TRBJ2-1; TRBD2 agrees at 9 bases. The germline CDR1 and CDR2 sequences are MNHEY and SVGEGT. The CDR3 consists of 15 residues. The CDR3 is CASNTGTSLYNERFF. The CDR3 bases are TGTGCCAGCAACACCGGGACTAGCCTCTACAATGAGCGGTTCTTC.

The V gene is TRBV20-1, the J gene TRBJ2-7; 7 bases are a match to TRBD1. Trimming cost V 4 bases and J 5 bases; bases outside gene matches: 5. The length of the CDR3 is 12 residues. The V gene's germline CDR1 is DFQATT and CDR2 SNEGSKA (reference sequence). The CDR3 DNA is TGCAGTGCTAACAGGGGTGAGGACGAGCAGTACTTC. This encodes CSANRGEDEQYF.

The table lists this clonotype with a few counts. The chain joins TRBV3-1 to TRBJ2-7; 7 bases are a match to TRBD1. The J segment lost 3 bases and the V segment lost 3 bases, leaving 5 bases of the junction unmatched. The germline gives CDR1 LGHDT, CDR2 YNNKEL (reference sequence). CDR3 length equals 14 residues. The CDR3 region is CASSHRQGRYEQYF. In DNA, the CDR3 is TGTGCCAGCAGCCATAGACAGGGCCGCTACGAGCAGTACTTC.

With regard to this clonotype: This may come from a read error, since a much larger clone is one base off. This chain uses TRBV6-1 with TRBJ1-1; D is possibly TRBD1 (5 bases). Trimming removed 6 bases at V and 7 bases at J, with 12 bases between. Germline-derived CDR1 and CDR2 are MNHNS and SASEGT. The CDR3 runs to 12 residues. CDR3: CASRTGRHEAFF. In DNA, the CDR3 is TGTGCCAGCAGAACGGGACGGCATGAAGCTTTCTTT.

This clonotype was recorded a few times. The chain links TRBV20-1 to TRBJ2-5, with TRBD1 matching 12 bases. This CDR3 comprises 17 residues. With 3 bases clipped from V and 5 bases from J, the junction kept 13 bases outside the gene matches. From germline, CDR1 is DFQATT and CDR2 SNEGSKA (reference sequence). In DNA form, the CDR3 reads TGCAGTGCTAGTCCCCCCCGGGACAGGGGGCCACGGGAGACCCAGTACTTC. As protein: CSASPPRDRGPRETQYF.

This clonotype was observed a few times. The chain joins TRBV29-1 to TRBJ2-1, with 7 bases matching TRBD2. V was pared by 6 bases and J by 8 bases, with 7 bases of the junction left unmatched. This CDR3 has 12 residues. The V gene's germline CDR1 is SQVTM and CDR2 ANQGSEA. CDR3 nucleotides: TGCAGCGTCTCTTTAGCGGGCGATGAGCAGTTCTTC. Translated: CSVSLAGDEQFF.

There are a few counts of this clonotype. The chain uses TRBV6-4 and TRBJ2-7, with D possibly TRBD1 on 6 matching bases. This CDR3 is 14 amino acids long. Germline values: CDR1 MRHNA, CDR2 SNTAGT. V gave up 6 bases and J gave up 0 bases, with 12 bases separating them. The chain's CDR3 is CASSRDKYSYEQYF. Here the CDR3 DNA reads TGTGCCAGCAGCCGGGACAAATACTCCTACGAGCAGTACTTC.

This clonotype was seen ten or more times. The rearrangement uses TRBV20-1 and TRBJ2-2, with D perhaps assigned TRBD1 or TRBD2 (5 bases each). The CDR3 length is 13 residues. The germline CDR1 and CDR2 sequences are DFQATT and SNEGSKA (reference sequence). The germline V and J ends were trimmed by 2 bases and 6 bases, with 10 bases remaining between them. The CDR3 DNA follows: TGCAGTGCTAGACAGGGAGAGGCCGGGGAGCTGTTTTTT. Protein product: CSARQGEAGELFF.

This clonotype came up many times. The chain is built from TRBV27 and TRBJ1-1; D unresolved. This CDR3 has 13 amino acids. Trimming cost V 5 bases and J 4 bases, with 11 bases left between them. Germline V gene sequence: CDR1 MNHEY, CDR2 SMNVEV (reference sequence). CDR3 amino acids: CASSHPDGTEAFF. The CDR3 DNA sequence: TGTGCCAGCAGTCACCCCGATGGCACTGAAGCTTTCTTT.

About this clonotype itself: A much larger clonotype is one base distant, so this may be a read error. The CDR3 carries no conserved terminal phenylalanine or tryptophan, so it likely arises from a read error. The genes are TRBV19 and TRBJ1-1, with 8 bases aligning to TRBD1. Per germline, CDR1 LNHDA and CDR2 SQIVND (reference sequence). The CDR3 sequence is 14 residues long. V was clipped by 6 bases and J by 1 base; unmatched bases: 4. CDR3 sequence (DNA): TGTGCCAGTAGGGACAGGGCGCGGAACACTGAAGCTTTCTCT. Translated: CASRDRARNTEAFS.

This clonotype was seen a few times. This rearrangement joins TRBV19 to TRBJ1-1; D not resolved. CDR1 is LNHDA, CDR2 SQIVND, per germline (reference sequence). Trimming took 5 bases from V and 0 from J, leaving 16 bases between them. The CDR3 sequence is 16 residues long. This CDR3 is CASSPRRQTMNTEAFF. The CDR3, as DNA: TGTGCCAGTAGTCCCCGGCGGCAGACCATGAACACTGAAGCTTTCTTT.

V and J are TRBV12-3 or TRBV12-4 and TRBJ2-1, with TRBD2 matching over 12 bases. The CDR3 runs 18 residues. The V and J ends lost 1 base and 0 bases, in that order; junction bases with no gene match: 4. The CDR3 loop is CASSLDGLAGSSYNEQFF. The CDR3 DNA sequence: TGTGCCAGCAGTTTAGATGGACTAGCGGGAAGCTCCTACAATGAGCAGTTCTTC.

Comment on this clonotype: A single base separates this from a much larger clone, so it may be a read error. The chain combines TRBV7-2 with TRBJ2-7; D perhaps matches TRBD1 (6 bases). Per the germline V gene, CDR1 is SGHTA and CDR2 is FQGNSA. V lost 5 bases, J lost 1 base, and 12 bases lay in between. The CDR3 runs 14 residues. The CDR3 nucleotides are TGTGCCAGCAGCCGGGACCAGGGGTCCTACGAGCAGTACTTC. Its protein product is CASSRDQGSYEQYF.

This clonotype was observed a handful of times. CDR3 nucleotides: TGTGCCAGCAGTAGGGGACAGGGGACCCTTAACCAAGAGACCCAGTACTTC. This sequence encodes CASSRGQGTLNQETQYF. The chain links TRBV6-1 to TRBJ2-5; 10 nucleotides line up with TRBD1. This CDR3 spans 17 amino acids. Germline V gene lookup returns CDR1 MNHNS and CDR2 SASEGT. J gave up 0 bases and V 5 bases, and 9 bases lay outside the gene matches.

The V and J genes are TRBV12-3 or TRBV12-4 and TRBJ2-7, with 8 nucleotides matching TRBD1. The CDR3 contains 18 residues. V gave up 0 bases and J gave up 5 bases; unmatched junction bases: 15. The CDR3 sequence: CASSLAVFLLDRDDEQYF. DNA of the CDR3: TGTGCCAGCAGTTTAGCGGTCTTTCTTTTGGACAGGGACGACGAGCAGTACTTC.

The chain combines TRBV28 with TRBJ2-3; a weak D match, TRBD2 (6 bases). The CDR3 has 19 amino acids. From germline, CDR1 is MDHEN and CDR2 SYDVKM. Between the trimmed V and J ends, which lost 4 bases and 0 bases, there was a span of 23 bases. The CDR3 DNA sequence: TGTGCCAGCAGTTCCCATATTCCCCCTTGGGGGACTAGCACAGATACGCAGTATTTT. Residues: CASSSHIPPWGTSTDTQYF.

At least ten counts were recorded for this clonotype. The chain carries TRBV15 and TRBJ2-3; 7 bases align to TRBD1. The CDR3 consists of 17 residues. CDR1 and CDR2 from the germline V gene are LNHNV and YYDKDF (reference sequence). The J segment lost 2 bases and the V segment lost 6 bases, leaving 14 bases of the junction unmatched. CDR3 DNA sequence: TGTGCCACCAGTTATCGTTCACCGGGACAGACCACAGATACGCAGTATTTT. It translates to CATSYRSPGQTTDTQYF.

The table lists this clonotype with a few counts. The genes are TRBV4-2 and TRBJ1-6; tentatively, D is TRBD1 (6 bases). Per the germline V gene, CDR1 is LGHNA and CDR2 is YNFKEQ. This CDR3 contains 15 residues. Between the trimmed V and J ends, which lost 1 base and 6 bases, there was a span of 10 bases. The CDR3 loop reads CASSQVEGGNSPLHF. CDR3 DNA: TGTGCCAGCAGCCAAGTAGAGGGGGGTAATTCACCCCTCCACTTT.

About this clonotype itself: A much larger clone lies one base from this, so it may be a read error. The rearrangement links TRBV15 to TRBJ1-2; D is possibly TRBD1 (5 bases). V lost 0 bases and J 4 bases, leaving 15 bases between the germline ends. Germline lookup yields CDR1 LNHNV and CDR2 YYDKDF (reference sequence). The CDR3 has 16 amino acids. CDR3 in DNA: TGTGCCACCAGCAGAGATTTGGAGGAGGGGTGCTATGGCTACACCTTC. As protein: CATSRDLEEGCYGYTF.

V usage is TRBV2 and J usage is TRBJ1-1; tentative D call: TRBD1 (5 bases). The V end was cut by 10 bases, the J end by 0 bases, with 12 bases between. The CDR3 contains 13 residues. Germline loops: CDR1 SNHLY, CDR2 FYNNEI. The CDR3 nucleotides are TGTGCCACCCGGGGGGAGGTGAACACTGAAGCTTTCTTT. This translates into CATRGEVNTEAFF.

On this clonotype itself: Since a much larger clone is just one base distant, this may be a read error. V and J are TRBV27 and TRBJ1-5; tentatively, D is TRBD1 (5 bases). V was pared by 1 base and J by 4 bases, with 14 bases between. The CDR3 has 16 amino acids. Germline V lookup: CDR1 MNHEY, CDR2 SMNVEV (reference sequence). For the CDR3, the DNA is TGTGCCAGCAGTTTATTTGGGGCTGTGGGGAATCAGCCCCAGCATTTT. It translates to CASSLFGAVGNQPQHF.

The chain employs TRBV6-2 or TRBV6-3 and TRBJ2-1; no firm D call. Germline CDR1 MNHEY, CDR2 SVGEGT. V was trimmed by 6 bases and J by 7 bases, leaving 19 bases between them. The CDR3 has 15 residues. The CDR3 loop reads CASSVIGMASNEQFF. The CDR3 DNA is TGTGCCAGCAGCGTAATAGGTATGGCGAGTAATGAGCAGTTCTTC.

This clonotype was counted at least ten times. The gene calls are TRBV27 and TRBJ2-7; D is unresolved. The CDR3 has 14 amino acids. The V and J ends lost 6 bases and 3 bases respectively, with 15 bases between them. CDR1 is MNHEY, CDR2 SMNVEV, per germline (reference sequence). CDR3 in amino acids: CASSRTPSYYEQYF. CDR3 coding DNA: TGTGCCAGCAGCCGTACCCCCAGCTACTACGAGCAGTACTTC.

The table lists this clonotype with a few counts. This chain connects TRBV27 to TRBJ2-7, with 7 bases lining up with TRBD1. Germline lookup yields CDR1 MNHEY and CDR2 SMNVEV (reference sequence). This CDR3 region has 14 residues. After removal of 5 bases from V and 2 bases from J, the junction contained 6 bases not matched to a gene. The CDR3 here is CASSVKGATYEQYF. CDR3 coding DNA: TGTGCCAGCAGTGTAAAGGGGGCTACCTACGAGCAGTACTTC.

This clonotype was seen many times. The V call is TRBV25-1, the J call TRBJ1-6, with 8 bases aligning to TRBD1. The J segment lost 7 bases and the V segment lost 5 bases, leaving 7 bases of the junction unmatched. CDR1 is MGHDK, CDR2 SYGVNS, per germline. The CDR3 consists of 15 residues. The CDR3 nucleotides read TGTGCCAGCAGTAAAATGGACAGGGACAATTCACCCCTCCACTTT. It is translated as CASSKMDRDNSPLHF.

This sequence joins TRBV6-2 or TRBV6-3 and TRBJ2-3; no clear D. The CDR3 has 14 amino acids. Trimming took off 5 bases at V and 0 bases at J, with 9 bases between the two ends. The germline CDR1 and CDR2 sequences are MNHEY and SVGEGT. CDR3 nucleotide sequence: TGTGCCAGCAGTGAGTTAGTTAGCACAGATACGCAGTATTTT. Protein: CASSELVSTDTQYF.

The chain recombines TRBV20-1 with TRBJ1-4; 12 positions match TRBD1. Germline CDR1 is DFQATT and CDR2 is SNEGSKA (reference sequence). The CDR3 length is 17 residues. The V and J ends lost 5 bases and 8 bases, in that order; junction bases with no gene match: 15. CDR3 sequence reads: CSAALSGTGGAREKLFF. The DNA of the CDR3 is TGCAGTGCTGCTCTTTCCGGGACAGGGGGCGCGCGGGAAAAACTGTTTTTT.

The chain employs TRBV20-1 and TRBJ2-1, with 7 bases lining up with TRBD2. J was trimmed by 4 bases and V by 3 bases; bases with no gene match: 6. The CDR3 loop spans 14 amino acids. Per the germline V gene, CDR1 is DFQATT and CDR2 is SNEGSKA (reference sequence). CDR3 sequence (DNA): TGCAGTGCTAGTCCACTAGCGTTTTACAATGAGCAGTTCTTC. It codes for CSASPLAFYNEQFF.